The following is a T cell receptor (beta chain) sequence with its context. What it recognizes is unknown. The data stem from a study of human CD8 memory T cell subsets. General study results and limits: Stem-like memory and precursor exhausted T cell repertoires barely overlapped.

Generation of TCR beta libraries used UMI-labeled 5' RACE. TCRdb re-analyzed the 5' RACE reads; it lists each CDR3 protein once, without DNA. This sample's table reports around 4,600 distinct CDR3 sequences. The PBMC were taken from buffy coats (from healthy donors). From duplicate vials of roughly 150,000 sorted CD8+ T cells per subset, RNA was isolated. This CDR3 has 15 residues. Germline CDR1 and CDR2: MDHEN and SYDVKM. The gene calls are TRBV28 and TRBJ1-1; TCRdb's D call, TRBD1, is unchecked because there is no DNA. The receptor comes from a human donor in good health. Specimen: CD8+ T cells from PBMCs. The CDR3 loop reads CASNNRGRENTEAFF.